These 17 T cell receptor beta chains came from one sample sequenced in a study of cytotoxic CD8 clonotypes in ibrutinib-treated CLL (dated by TCRdb to the early 2020s). Libraries were constructed by the immunoSEQ multiplex PCR assay. In its TCRdb copy, this immuneACCESS table keeps in-frame sequences only and misses some clones. Where compared with another copy, unresolved V genes explain less than half of these, and the others have no known cause. Here the sample has tens of thousands of clones; approximately 72% occur a single time. Of the sample, about 7.2% is held by the ten largest clones. The sequenced sample was PBMCs, obtained before ibrutinib treatment. The source of these receptors is a human donor with chronic lymphocytic leukemia.

The chain couples TRBV5-6 to TRBJ2-4; either TRBD1 or TRBD2 may fit D (5 bases each). Germline CDR1 reads SGHDT; CDR2 reads YYEEEE. The CDR3 contains 12 residues. V lost 6 bases and J 14 bases, leaving 18 bases between the germline ends. The CDR3 DNA follows: TGTGCCAGCAACCGGTGGGGGTTAGGGAAGTACTTC. Protein product: CASNRWGLGKYF. The variable domain in full, completed from reference TRBV5-6 and TRBJ2-4, reads DAGVTQSPTHLIKTRGQQVTLRCSPKSGHDTVSWYQQALGQGPQFIFQYYEEEERQRGNFPDRFSGHQFPNYSSELNVNALLLGDSALYLCASNRWGLGKYFGAGTRLSVL.

The chain carries TRBV29-1 and TRBJ1-2; 7 bases are shared with TRBD1. With V trimmed by 4 bases and J by 4 bases, 12 bases remained unmatched. This CDR3 contains 15 residues. Germline lookup yields CDR1 SQVTM and CDR2 ANQGSEA. Here the CDR3 reads CSVGKGGTVIYGYTF. CDR3 coding DNA: TGCAGCGTTGGAAAAGGGGGGACAGTCATCTATGGCTACACCTTC.

V gene TRBV11-2 combines with J gene TRBJ2-1, with D perhaps matching TRBD2 (5 bases). Trimming shortened V by 5 bases and J by 10 bases, and 15 bases separated the two germline ends. This CDR3 is built from 13 residues. The germline V gene has CDR1 SGHAT and CDR2 FQNNGV. The CDR3 coding sequence is TGTGCCAGCAGCCCCTGGCAATCGGGAGAGCAGTTCTTC. This sequence encodes CASSPWQSGEQFF.

The CDR3 region is CASTPGRLYGYTF. CDR3 DNA: TGTGCCAGTACCCCCGGACGTCTCTATGGCTACACCTTC. The chain carries TRBV19 and TRBJ1-2; unclear D gene. The CDR3 is 13 residues long. Germline values: CDR1 LNHDA, CDR2 SQIVND (reference sequence). The V end lost 7 bases, the J end lost 4 bases, and 13 bases lay between the germline ends.

This rearrangement joins TRBV5-4 to TRBJ2-1, with TRBD2 matching over 15 bases. Germline V gives CDR1 SGHNT, CDR2 YYREEE (reference sequence). This CDR3 has 18 amino acids. Losses at the gene ends were 5 bases for V and 1 base for J; bases not matched to a gene: 7. Written as DNA, the CDR3 is TGTGCCAGCAGTCTCGGACTAGCGGGGGGGCGGTCCTACAATGAGCAGTTCTTC. It is translated as CASSLGLAGGRSYNEQFF. The full variable domain, rest sourced from reference TRBV5-4 and TRBJ2-1, is ETGVTQSPTHLIKTRGQQVTLRCSSQSGHNTVSWYQQALGQGPQFIFQYYREEENGRGNFPPRFSGLQFPNYSSELNVNALELDDSALYLCASSLGLAGGRSYNEQFFGPGTRLTVL.

The rearrangement uses TRBV28 and TRBJ1-1; the D is unclear. The CDR3 has 15 residues. V lost 5 bases and J 0 bases, leaving 13 bases between the germline ends. Germline CDR1 and CDR2: MDHEN and SYDVKM. The CDR3 region is CASSPLTNMNTEAFF. CDR3 nucleotide sequence: TGTGCCAGCAGTCCGCTGACAAACATGAACACTGAAGCTTTCTTT.

The rearrangement joins TRBV18 to TRBJ1-1; weak D call: TRBD1 (6 bases). Germline values: CDR1 KGHSH, CDR2 LQKENI. Trimming took 3 bases from V and 5 from J, leaving 16 bases between them. This CDR3 is built from 15 residues. CDR3 sequence (DNA): TGTGCCAGCTCACCGATACAGGCTAGGGGGACTGAAGCTTTCTTT. This translates into CASSPIQARGTEAFF.

This sequence joins TRBV25-1 and TRBJ2-7; 9 bases fit TRBD1. Per the germline V gene, CDR1 is MGHDK and CDR2 is SYGVNS. Losses at the gene ends were 6 bases for V and 6 bases for J; bases not matched to a gene: 12. The CDR3 loop spans 15 amino acids. CDR3 residues: CASRGGGTGMSEQYF. The CDR3, as DNA: TGTGCCAGCAGAGGGGGGGGGACAGGGATGAGCGAGCAGTACTTC.

The DNA of the CDR3 is TGTGCCAGCAGCGCGACAGGGGGCTATGGAAACACCATATATTTT. It specifies CASSATGGYGNTIYF. V and J are TRBV6-5 and TRBJ1-3, with 10 bases that match TRBD1. Trimming at V came to 6 bases and at J to 3 bases, leaving 5 bases not matched to a gene. Germline V gene data show CDR1 as MNHEY and CDR2 as SVGAGI. This CDR3 has 15 residues.

The J gene is TRBJ1-1, the V gene TRBV10-2, with unresolved D. The CDR3 loop spans 16 amino acids. From germline, CDR1 is WSHSY and CDR2 SAAADI. The V end was cut by 2 bases, the J end by 0 bases, with 13 bases between. CDR3 coding DNA: TGCGCCAGCAGTGAGAGGCGGCAGGCAATGAACACTGAAGCTTTCTTT. Translated, it gives CASSERRQAMNTEAFF.

The CDR3 sequence: CASSLAGMAGGETQYF. DNA for the CDR3: TGTGCCAGCAGCTTAGCGGGTATGGCGGGGGGCGAGACCCAGTACTTC. This chain connects TRBV7-9 to TRBJ2-5; TRBD2 agrees at 8 bases. The V gene's germline CDR1 is SEHNR and CDR2 FQNEAQ (reference sequence). With 0 bases clipped from V and 5 bases from J, the junction kept 8 bases outside the gene matches. CDR3 length: 16 residues. Drawing the rest from reference TRBV7-9 and TRBJ2-5, the complete variable domain is DTGVSQNPRHKITKRGQNVTFRCDPISEHNRLYWYRQTLGQGPEFLTYFQNEAQLEKSRLLSDRFSAERPKGSFSTLEIQRTEQGDSAMYLCASSLAGMAGGETQYFGPGTRLLVL.

The rearrangement uses TRBV2 and TRBJ2-7; no firm D call. This CDR3 spans 13 amino acids. In germline, CDR1 is SNHLY, CDR2 FYNNEI. Between the trimmed V and J ends, which lost 4 bases and 2 bases, there was a span of 9 bases. The CDR3 here is CASSAGSTYEQYF. CDR3 nucleotides: TGTGCCAGCAGTGCCGGCAGCACCTACGAGCAGTACTTC.

The rearrangement links TRBV27 to TRBJ2-7; no definite D call. This CDR3 is built from 15 residues. The V gene's germline CDR1 is MNHEY and CDR2 SMNVEV (reference sequence). Trimming took off 3 bases at V and 6 bases at J, with 18 bases between the two ends. CDR3 in amino acids: CASSFREVGIFEQYF. CDR3 nucleotide sequence: TGTGCCAGCAGTTTTAGGGAAGTTGGGATTTTCGAGCAGTACTTC.

This clone was observed once. The chain recombines TRBV19 with TRBJ1-5, with TRBD1 matching over 8 bases. V lost 7 bases and J lost 2; bases outside the gene matches: 4. CDR3 length: 14 amino acids. Germline-derived CDR1 and CDR2 are LNHDA and SQIVND (reference sequence). In DNA form, the CDR3 reads TGTGCCAGTACCATGACAGGGGGCAATCAGCCCCAGCATTTT. This codes for CASTMTGGNQPQHF.

A few counts support this clone. V and J are TRBV7-2 and TRBJ1-1; D gene ambiguous. V dropped 0 bases and J dropped 6 bases, with 8 bases sitting between them. Germline lookup yields CDR1 SGHTA and CDR2 FQGNSA. CDR3 size: 13 residues. The chain's CDR3 is CASSLADYSEAFF. In DNA, the CDR3 is TGTGCCAGCAGCTTAGCGGACTACTCTGAAGCTTTCTTT.

The chain joins TRBV6-1 to TRBJ1-5, with 10 bases aligning to TRBD1. The CDR3 covers 20 residues. The trim removed 3 bases at V and 2 bases at J, leaving 16 bases unmatched. Per germline, CDR1 MNHNS and CDR2 SASEGT. CDR3 sequence: CASSDVTPTGGVRGNQPQHF. The CDR3 nucleotides read TGTGCCAGCAGTGACGTTACGCCGACAGGGGGCGTGCGAGGCAATCAGCCCCAGCATTTT.

In this sample, this clone turned up once. The chain is built from TRBV19 and TRBJ2-7; D gene unclear. Germline CDR1 is LNHDA and CDR2 is SQIVND (reference sequence). The ends were cut back, 4 bases at V and 1 base at J, with 17 bases in the middle. The CDR3 is 16 residues long. The chain's CDR3 is CASSKSFSSLSYEQYF. CDR3 sequence (DNA): TGTGCCAGTAGTAAAAGCTTTAGTTCCCTTTCCTACGAGCAGTACTTC.